Shown below are 32 T cell receptor beta chains from a single sample sequenced in a study of cytomegalovirus exposure and HLA in healthy donors. PCR used 60 Vbeta primers and 13 Jbeta primers. TCRdb's table, derived via immunoSEQ multiplex PCR, lists solely in-frame clones and lacks some. The sample records some 120,000 clones, 76% being singletons. The sequencing input was PBMCs. These receptors were taken from a middle-aged woman in good health and CMV-seropositive.

CDR3 residues: CASGLVPGQGIHTEAFF. CDR3 coding DNA: TGTGCTAGTGGTTTGGTACCGGGACAGGGTATTCACACTGAAGCTTTCTTT. The rearrangement links TRBV12-5 to TRBJ1-1, with 9 bases identical to TRBD1. V dropped 0 bases and J dropped 3; count of bases not matched to a gene: 8. CDR3 length: 17 residues. In germline, CDR1 is LGHNT, CDR2 FRNRAP.

The rearrangement uses TRBV5-4 and TRBJ1-2; weak D call: TRBD1 (6 bases). Germline assignment: CDR1 SGHNT and CDR2 YYREEE (reference sequence). Trimming shortened V by 0 bases and J by 3 bases, and 9 bases separated the two germline ends. This CDR3 contains 14 residues. The CDR3 is CASSLDGGYYGYTF. CDR3 sequence (DNA): TGTGCCAGCAGCTTGGATGGGGGCTACTATGGCTACACCTTC. Using reference TRBV5-4 and TRBJ1-2 for the parts outside the CDR3, the full variable domain is ETGVTQSPTHLIKTRGQQVTLRCSSQSGHNTVSWYQQALGQGPQFIFQYYREEENGRGNFPPRFSGLQFPNYSSELNVNALELDDSALYLCASSLDGGYYGYTFGSGTRLTVV.

V usage is TRBV21-1 and J usage is TRBJ2-7; the D segment call TRBD2 is taken from the table without a DNA check. TRBV21-1 has pseudogene status. The CDR3 contains 15 residues. The CDR3 sequence is CASSKGSRSSYEQYF. The CDR3 nucleotides read TGTGCCAGCAGCAAAGGGTCGAGGAGCTCCTACGAGCAGTACTTC.

This chain connects TRBV30 to TRBJ1-5; D is possibly TRBD1 (5 bases). V lost 3 bases and J lost 0, with 15 bases in between. Germline V CDR1 and CDR2: GTSNPN, SVGIG (reference sequence). The CDR3 has 16 residues. The CDR3 loop is CAWRSPVQDSNQPQHF. The CDR3, as DNA: TGTGCCTGGAGATCCCCCGTACAGGATAGCAATCAGCCCCAGCATTTT.

A single count supports this clone. This chain connects TRBV28 to TRBJ1-1; D ambiguous. The germline V gene encodes CDR1 MDHEN and CDR2 SYDVKM. V lost 9 bases and J lost 8, with 28 bases in between. CDR3 length: 16 residues. CDR3 nucleotide sequence: TGTGCCAGTAGAGCAGATGGAGTGAGGACGGGGTTCGAAGCTTTCTTT. It specifies CASRADGVRTGFEAFF.

This clone has a single count. This rearrangement joins TRBV9 to TRBJ1-6; D is possibly TRBD1 (6 bases). The CDR3 contains 15 residues. Germline assignment: CDR1 SGDLS and CDR2 YYNGEE. V lost 4 bases and J lost 6, with 14 bases in between. CDR3 bases: TGTGCCAGCAGCCCTGGACAGCCGAGTAATTCACCCCTCCACTTT. Its protein product is CASSPGQPSNSPLHF.

The chain recombines TRBV15 with TRBJ2-1, with 10 bases that match TRBD2. CDR3 length: 15 amino acids. CDR1 and CDR2 (germline): LNHNV, YYDKDF (reference sequence). The junction had 6 bases not matched to a gene; V was cut back by 5 bases and J by 5 bases. Here the CDR3 DNA reads TGTGCCACCAGCCTCATAGCGGGGGGTAACAATGAGCAGTTCTTC. Its protein is CATSLIAGGNNEQFF.

CDR3 coding DNA: TGTGCCAGCAGTGAAGCTTGGACTAGCGGATCCTACGAGCAGTACTTC. This sequence encodes CASSEAWTSGSYEQYF. This chain joins TRBV6-1 and TRBJ2-7, with TRBD2 matching over 10 bases. There are 16 residues in the CDR3. J lost 1 base, V lost 0 bases, and 3 bases had no gene match. Germline V gene lookup returns CDR1 MNHNS and CDR2 SASEGT.

The rearrangement joins TRBV5-1 to TRBJ1-2, with 7 bases matching TRBD1. The CDR3 has 15 residues. Germline V gives CDR1 SGHRS, CDR2 YFSETQ. The trim removed 0 bases at V and 2 bases at J, leaving 4 bases unmatched. CDR3 residues: CASSLAGGGNYGYTF. The CDR3 bases are TGCGCCAGCAGCTTGGCTGGAGGGGGCAACTATGGCTACACCTTC.

The chain is built from TRBV4-1 and TRBJ1-5; 7 positions agree with TRBD1. CDR3 length equals 18 residues. Germline loops: CDR1 MGHRA, CDR2 YSYEKL. V was clipped by 4 bases and J by 6 bases; unmatched bases: 18. The CDR3 sequence is CASSRSWAGGASGQPQHF. CDR3 in DNA: TGCGCCAGCAGCCGTTCTTGGGCAGGGGGTGCCTCGGGTCAGCCCCAGCATTTT.

The chain recombines TRBV7-8 with TRBJ1-5; D ambiguous. Germline assignment: CDR1 SGHVS and CDR2 FQNEAQ. Trimming removed 1 base from V and 3 bases from J, with 7 bases in between. The CDR3 is made up of 14 amino acids. CDR3 nucleotide sequence: TGTGCCAGCAGCTTAGGGCGGAACAATCAGCCCCAGCATTTT. This gives the protein CASSLGRNNQPQHF.

V is TRBV5-1 and J is TRBJ1-1; no clear D gene. Trimming cost V 0 bases and J 1 base, with 10 bases left between them. Germline CDR1 and CDR2: SGHRS and YFSETQ. The CDR3 consists of 15 residues. In DNA, the CDR3 is TGCGCCAGCAGCTTGGCCACTAGCGGGAACACTGAAGCTTTCTTT. This encodes CASSLATSGNTEAFF.

This chain joins TRBV4-1 and TRBJ1-4, with TRBD1 as a possible D gene (6 bases). The CDR3 runs to 13 residues. Trimming pared 1 base from V and 7 bases from J, leaving 7 bases between. CDR1 MGHRA and CDR2 YSYEKL come from the germline V gene. CDR3 nucleotide sequence: TGCGCCAGCAGCCAAGTAGGGGGTGAAAAACTGTTTTTT. This translates into CASSQVGGEKLFF.

This clone was seen more than once but under ten times. V gene TRBV5-6 combines with J gene TRBJ1-4, with a tentative D call TRBD1 (5 bases). The CDR3 runs to 12 residues. V was pared by 6 bases and J by 7 bases, with 10 bases between. CDR1 and CDR2 (germline): SGHDT, YYEEEE. Here the CDR3 DNA reads TGTGCCAGCATCCAAGGGGTTGAAAAACTGTTTTTT. It encodes CASIQGVEKLFF.

The CDR3 region is CASSLERYSYNEQFF. CDR3 coding DNA: TGCGCCAGCAGCTTGGAGAGATACTCCTACAATGAGCAGTTCTTC. This chain links TRBV5-1 with TRBJ2-1; D gene unclear. The CDR3 contains 15 residues. Germline-derived CDR1 and CDR2 are SGHRS and YFSETQ. The V end was cut by 0 bases, the J end by 0 bases, with 7 bases between.

The CDR3 sequence: CAISPRIMNTEAFF. The CDR3 region has the DNA TGTGCCATCAGCCCGAGGATCATGAACACTGAAGCTTTCTTT. The chain carries TRBV10-3 and TRBJ1-1; D gene ambiguous. V dropped 6 bases and J dropped 0 bases, with 11 bases sitting between them. The CDR3 has 14 residues. Germline V gene sequence: CDR1 ENHRY, CDR2 SYGVKD.

The chain combines TRBV19 with TRBJ1-1; perhaps TRBD1 as D (5 bases). The CDR3 consists of 13 residues. Germline values: CDR1 LNHDA, CDR2 SQIVND (reference sequence). The ends were cut back, 5 bases at V and 7 bases at J, with 14 bases in the middle. The CDR3 DNA sequence: TGTGCCAGTAGTCCCCCCGAACAGGTTGAAGCTTTCTTT. Residues: CASSPPEQVEAFF.

This clone appeared a single time. This chain joins TRBV18 and TRBJ1-1; D remains unclear. This CDR3 is built from 15 residues. Germline loops: CDR1 KGHSH, CDR2 LQKENI. Trimming removed 1 base from V and 4 bases from J, with 13 bases in between. The CDR3 is CASSPRDASGTEAFF. The CDR3 coding sequence is TGTGCCAGCTCACCACGAGACGCCTCGGGCACTGAAGCTTTCTTT.

This chain uses TRBV4-1 with TRBJ1-3, with 8 bases fitting TRBD1. The length of the CDR3 is 17 residues. The J segment lost 3 bases and the V segment lost 1 base, leaving 8 bases of the junction unmatched. The germline V gene has CDR1 MGHRA and CDR2 YSYEKL. As DNA, the CDR3 is TGCGCCAGCAGCCAAGGACAGGGGATGAGTTTTGGAAACACCATATATTTT. Protein: CASSQGQGMSFGNTIYF.

The genes are TRBV2 and TRBJ2-1; 12 positions match TRBD2. CDR1 SNHLY and CDR2 FYNNEI come from the germline V gene. This CDR3 contains 13 residues. V dropped 6 bases and J dropped 6; count of bases not matched to a gene: 0. As DNA, the CDR3 is TGTGCCAGCAGGGGACTAGCGGGCAATGAGCAGTTCTTC. It translates to CASRGLAGNEQFF.

The chain recombines TRBV11-3 with TRBJ1-1; D remains ambiguous. The CDR3 spans 13 residues. Trimming removed 2 bases from V and 3 bases from J, with 7 bases in between. Germline CDR1 SGHNT, CDR2 YENEEA. Here the CDR3 reads CASSLNRDTEAFF. The CDR3 DNA sequence: TGTGCCAGCAGCTTAAACCGGGACACTGAAGCTTTCTTT.

The rearrangement links TRBV5-1 to TRBJ2-6, with D maybe TRBD2 (6 bases). Germline CDR1 reads SGHRS; CDR2 reads YFSETQ. Trimming left V 4 bases short and J 0 bases short, with 8 bases between. The CDR3 is 15 residues long. DNA of the CDR3: TGCGCCAGCAGCGGGGGGAACTCTGGGGCCAACGTCCTGACTTTC. Its protein is CASSGGNSGANVLTF.

On this clone itself: Different DNA sequences within this sample yield the same CDR3. The CDR3 reads CASSLEGLTNEKLFF. In nucleotides, the CDR3 is TGCGCCAGCAGCTTGGAGGGGCTTACTAATGAAAAACTGTTTTTT. This chain joins TRBV5-1 and TRBJ1-4; possibly TRBD1 for D (5 bases). The CDR3 has 15 residues. The germline gives CDR1 SGHRS, CDR2 YFSETQ. V lost 0 bases, J lost 2 bases, and 8 bases lay in between.

This chain links TRBV14 with TRBJ2-2, with TRBD1 matching 8 bases. Per germline, CDR1 SGHDN and CDR2 FVKESK. CDR3 length: 16 residues. V dropped 1 base and J dropped 4; count of bases not matched to a gene: 5. The CDR3 nucleotides are TGTGCCAGCAGCCAAGTAGGCGGACAGGGCACCGGGGAGCTGTTTTTT. Protein product: CASSQVGGQGTGELFF.

V and J are TRBV12-5 and TRBJ1-2, with D perhaps matching TRBD1 (6 bases). CDR3 length: 13 amino acids. V was shortened by 8 bases and J by 0 bases, with 10 bases between the two germline ends. The germline gives CDR1 LGHNT, CDR2 FRNRAP. CDR3 nucleotides: TGTGCTAGTCTCGGACAGCCTAACTATGGCTACACCTTC. It translates to CASLGQPNYGYTF.

V usage is TRBV5-1 and J usage is TRBJ1-4; D remains unclear. The CDR3 is 14 residues long. Germline V gene data show CDR1 as SGHRS and CDR2 as YFSETQ. The V end was cut by 1 base, the J end by 0 bases, with 4 bases between. CDR3 amino acids: CASSLTATNEKLFF. The CDR3 DNA follows: TGCGCCAGCAGCTTGACAGCAACTAATGAAAAACTGTTTTTT.

This clone was observed a handful of times. The rearrangement joins TRBV6-1 to TRBJ1-5; D is unclear. This CDR3 is built from 14 residues. The V end was cut by 2 bases, the J end by 4 bases, with 9 bases between. The germline gives CDR1 MNHNS, CDR2 SASEGT. The CDR3 region is CASSEMEGNQPQHF. The DNA of the CDR3 is TGTGCCAGCAGTGAAATGGAGGGAAATCAGCCCCAGCATTTT.

This chain uses TRBV15 with TRBJ1-2, with 7 bases lining up with TRBD1. CDR1 and CDR2 (germline): LNHNV, YYDKDF (reference sequence). Germline trimming cut 0 bases from V and 7 bases from J; bases unmatched to any gene: 2. This CDR3 spans 13 amino acids. CDR3 bases: TGTGCCACCAGCAGAGACCAGGGGGGTGGCTACACCTTC. As protein: CATSRDQGGGYTF. Together with reference TRBV15 and TRBJ1-2, the CDR3 gives the full variable domain: DAMVIQNPRYQVTQFGKPVTLSCSQTLNHNVMYWYQQKSSQAPKLLFHYYDKDFNNEADTPDNFQSRRPNTSFCFLDIRSPGLGDTAMYLCATSRDQGGGYTFGSGTRLTVV.

The CDR3 DNA is TGTGCCAGCAGCCCGACAGGGATGGAATCGGGGGAAAAACTGTTTTTT. This translates into CASSPTGMESGEKLFF. The gene calls are TRBV7-9 and TRBJ1-4; 7 positions match TRBD1. Germline V lookup: CDR1 SEHNR, CDR2 FQNEAQ (reference sequence). With V trimmed by 5 bases and J by 8 bases, 14 bases remained unmatched. The CDR3 has 16 amino acids.

The chain uses TRBV11-3 and TRBJ2-3; no firm D call. Trimming shortened V by 5 bases and J by 5 bases, and 14 bases separated the two germline ends. CDR3 length: 14 residues. The germline V gene has CDR1 SGHNT and CDR2 YENEEA. CDR3 coding DNA: TGTGCCAGCAGCCCCCATGAGGCCCAAGATACGCAGTATTTT. Translating it yields CASSPHEAQDTQYF.

This clone was counted a single time. The V call is TRBV4-1, the J call TRBJ2-1, with 10 bases lining up with TRBD1. CDR1 is MGHRA, CDR2 YSYEKL, per germline. The CDR3 runs to 15 residues. The junction had 4 bases not matched to a gene; V was cut back by 5 bases and J by 3 bases. CDR3 amino acids: CASSWGTGDYNEQFF. DNA for the CDR3: TGCGCCAGCAGCTGGGGGACAGGGGACTACAATGAGCAGTTCTTC.

The chain has TRBV12-5 and TRBJ1-5; 9 bases map to TRBD1. Trimming removed 3 bases from V and 4 bases from J; junction bases left unmatched: 1. From germline, CDR1 is LGHNT and CDR2 FRNRAP. CDR3 length: 14 amino acids. The CDR3 spells CASGLGTGNQPQHF. The CDR3, as DNA: TGTGCTAGTGGTTTAGGGACAGGGAATCAGCCCCAGCATTTT.